The rows below give T cell receptor beta chains drawn from one sample of a study of technical replicates of blood from a handful of donors. The method was immunoSEQ multiplex PCR; TCRdb's version includes in-frame clones alone and lacks a portion of them. Of approximately 92,000 clones listed, 95% are singletons. Material: T cells isolated from PBMCs. These receptors all come from a human donor in good health. The CDR3 runs from the conserved cysteine through the conserved F or W. The D gene is left open where the match is weak. Expanded clones are given a class, and other clones once, few, many or no size at all.

D,size,V,J,DNA,CDR3
.,once,TRBV11-2,TRBJ2-1,TGTGCCAGCACCCTTGCCCGGACTAAACACAATGAGCAGTTCTTC,CASTLARTKHNEQFF
TRBD2,.,TRBV9,TRBJ2-3,TGTGCCAGCAGCCAACGACTAGCGGGGGCCAACACAGATACGCAGTATTTT,CASSQRLAGANTDTQYF
.,.,TRBV7-8,TRBJ1-1,TGTGCCAGCAGCTTGCTAGGGAGCTTGACTGAAGCTTTCTTT,CASSLLGSLTEAFF
TRBD2,.,TRBV6-4,TRBJ2-5,TGTGCCTCAGGAGCGGGGGAGAACCAAGAGACCCAGTACTTC,CASGAGENQETQYF
.,.,TRBV2,TRBJ2-7,TGTGCCAGCAGTTTCAGCGCTGGCGAGCAGTACTTC,CASSFSAGEQYF
.,.,TRBV5-1,TRBJ2-1,TGCGCCAGCAGCCGGATCTGGGGGGGCTTCGATGAGCAGTTCTTC,CASSRIWGGFDEQFF
.,.,TRBV5-1,TRBJ2-7,TGCGCCAGCAGCTTTCTCGGAGGTTCCTACGAGCAGTACTTC,CASSFLGGSYEQYF
.,once,TRBV5-6,TRBJ1-6,TGTGCCAGCAGCTCGGGAAGCCTTCTCCACTTT,CASSSGSLLHF
.,.,TRBV7-9,TRBJ2-3,TGTGCCAGCAGCTTTATACAGGACAACCGATACACAGATACGCAGTATTTT,CASSFIQDNRYTDTQYF
TRBD2,.,TRBV7-9,TRBJ2-3,TGTGCCAGCAGCCCCCTAGCGGGGTTAGATACGCAGTATTTT,CASSPLAGLDTQYF
TRBD1,.,TRBV20-1,TRBJ1-2,TGCAGTGCTAGAGGGGGACAGGGCTACACCTTC,CSARGGQGYTF
.,.,TRBV20-1,TRBJ2-7,TGCAGTGCCCACTCTGGCTACGAGCAGTACTTC,CSAHSGYEQYF
.,.,TRBV12-5,TRBJ2-7,TGTGCTAGTGGTTTGACTAATTTCTACGAGCAGTACTTC,CASGLTNFYEQYF
TRBD1,once,TRBV5-1,TRBJ1-2,TGCGCCAGCAGCTTGGAGAGAGTTGAGGACAGGAGGTACTATGGCTACACCTTC,CASSLERVEDRRYYGYTF
TRBD1,.,TRBV6-6,TRBJ1-2,TGTGCCAGCAGGACAGGGGGCGCAGGCTATGGCTACACCTTC,CASRTGGAGYGYTF
.,.,TRBV12-5,TRBJ1-2,TGTGCTAGTGGTTCCCCCAAACGGAATAGCTCCTATGGCTACACCTTC,CASGSPKRNSSYGYTF
.,.,TRBV6-5,TRBJ2-2,TGTGCCAGCAATAACTACCCGAACGTAGCCGGGGAGCTGTTTTTT,CASNNYPNVAGELFF
.,.,TRBV19,TRBJ1-5,TGTGCCAGTAGTTTGACAGCGTATAGCAATCAGCCCCAGCATTTT,CASSLTAYSNQPQHF
.,.,TRBV6-5,TRBJ2-2,TGTGCCAGCACGGGGAGCATTACGGCCGGGGAGCTGTTTTTT,CASTGSITAGELFF
TRBD1,.,TRBV27,TRBJ2-7,TGTGCCAGCACCCCGTGGACAGGGGGCGACGAGCAGTACTTC,CASTPWTGGDEQYF
.,.,TRBV4-2,TRBJ2-7,TGTGCCAGCAGCCAAGTACTAGCGCGAGGGGGCGAGCAGTACTTC,CASSQVLARGGEQYF
.,.,TRBV18,TRBJ2-2,TGTGCCAGCGGGGGGACAGACGCCGGGGAGCTGTTTTTT,CASGGTDAGELFF
TRBD2,.,TRBV6-5,TRBJ2-1,TGTGCCAGCAGTCCCACTAGCGGGGCGTCCAATGAGCAGTTCTTC,CASSPTSGASNEQFF
TRBD2,.,TRBV9,TRBJ2-1,TGTGCCAGCAGCCTAGCGGGGGACTCCTACAATGAGCAGTTCTTC,CASSLAGDSYNEQFF
TRBD2,.,TRBV6-1,TRBJ2-1,TGTGCCAGCAGTGGCCGTGCTGGTCGGATAGCGGGAGTGGGGGGCAATGAGCAGTTCTTC,CASSGRAGRIAGVGGNEQFF
TRBD1,.,TRBV27,TRBJ2-7,TGTGCCAGCAGTTCCGGGACAGGGGACTACGAGCAGTACTTC,CASSSGTGDYEQYF
.,.,TRBV10-3,TRBJ1-1,TGTGCCGCGGGGAGCGGAGACACTGAAGCTTTCTTT,CAAGSGDTEAFF
TRBD1,.,TRBV9,TRBJ1-6,TGTGCCAGCAGCGTAGGAGCAGGGGGCGTGAAGAATTCACCCCTCCACTTT,CASSVGAGGVKNSPLHF
.,once,TRBV9,TRBJ2-2,TGTGCCAGCAGCGTAGTGAGGGGGGAGCTGTTTTTT,CASSVVRGELFF
.,.,TRBV15,TRBJ2-6,TGTGCCACCAGCAGAGATCCAGGTCAATCCTTTGGGGCCAACGTCCTGACTTTC,CATSRDPGQSFGANVLTF
.,.,TRBV5-1,TRBJ1-2,TGCGCCAGCAGGATGTTACAGGGAGGGGGGTATGGCTACACCTTC,CASRMLQGGGYGYTF
.,.,TRBV28,TRBJ2-1,TGTGCCAGCAGCCTCGACATGGGTGAGCAGTTCTTC,CASSLDMGEQFF
TRBD2,.,TRBV6-4,TRBJ2-3,TGTGCCAGCAGTGACTCGACTAGCGGGCACACAGATACGCAGTATTTT,CASSDSTSGHTDTQYF
TRBD2,.,TRBV10-1,TRBJ2-7,TGCGCCAGCAGTGCCTCTGGACTAGCGGGGACCTACGAGCAGTACTTC,CASSASGLAGTYEQYF
.,.,TRBV10-3,TRBJ1-5,TGTGCCATCAGGCGGGGGTTGGACCAGCCCCAGCATTTT,CAIRRGLDQPQHF
.,.,TRBV5-5,TRBJ1-5,TGTGCCAGCAGCTTGACAGACTATAGCAATCAGCCCCAGCATTTT,CASSLTDYSNQPQHF
.,.,TRBV7-9,TRBJ2-7,TGTGCCAGCGCGAGGTCGAGCGAGCAGTACTTC,CASARSSEQYF
TRBD2,.,TRBV27,TRBJ2-2,TGTGCCAGTCGATTAGCGGGAGGGAACACCGGGGAGCTGTTTTTT,CASRLAGGNTGELFF
TRBD1,.,TRBV5-1,TRBJ2-3,TGCGCCAGCAGCACAAGGACAGGGGGCACAGATACGCAGTATTTT,CASSTRTGGTDTQYF
.,.,TRBV5-6,TRBJ2-1,TGTGCCAGCAGCTCTCGCCTTGCCGGGGAGCAGTTCTTC,CASSSRLAGEQFF
.,.,TRBV28,TRBJ2-3,TGTGCCAGCCTAGGTAACACAGATACGCAGTATTTT,CASLGNTDTQYF